This T cell receptor (beta chain) was documented in a study of healthy donors' naive CD4 and CD8 T cells. The study, taken as a whole, reports: Positive CDR3 charge linked to CD4+ cells, negative to CD8+ cells. A reported CD4+/CD8+ bias affected most V and J genes in naive cells.

In its sample, this clonotype was seen a few times. The target antigen is unknown. Starting from 500 ng of total RNA, TCR libraries were made with linear amplification. A single record per CDR3 protein comes from TCRdb applying MiXCR to the reads. This table has about 180,000 distinct CDR3 sequences, around three quarters appearing once. Naive CD4+ cells were sorted as CD4+CD8-CD45RO-CD45RA+; naive CD8+ as CD8+CD4-CD45RA+CD27bright. V was cut by 3 bases and J by 0 bases, with 8 bases left in between. There are 13 residues in the CDR3. Germline V gene lookup returns CDR1 SQVTM and CDR2 ANQGSEA. The chain has TRBV29-1 and TRBJ1-1; D not certain. The sequenced sample was naive CD4+ and CD8+ T cells sorted from blood, pooled from several donors. The clonotype originates from a pool of human donors in good health; the sample pools cells from several healthy donors. CDR3 amino acids: CSVDAEMNTEAFF. The CDR3 DNA follows: TGCAGCGTTGACGCGGAGATGAACACTGAAGCTTTCTTT.